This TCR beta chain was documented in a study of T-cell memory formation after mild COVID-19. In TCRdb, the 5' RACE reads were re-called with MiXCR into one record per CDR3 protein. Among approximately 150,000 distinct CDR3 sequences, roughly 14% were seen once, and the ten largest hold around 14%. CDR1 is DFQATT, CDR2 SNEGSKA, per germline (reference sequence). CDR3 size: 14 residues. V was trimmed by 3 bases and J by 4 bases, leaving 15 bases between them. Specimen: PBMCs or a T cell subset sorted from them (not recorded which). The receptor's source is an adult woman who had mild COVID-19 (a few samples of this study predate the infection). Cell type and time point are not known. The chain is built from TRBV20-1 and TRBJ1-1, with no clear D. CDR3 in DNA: TGCAGTGCTAGGCATGGGCTGTGGGGCACTGAAGCTTTCTTT. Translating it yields CSARHGLWGTEAFF.